This T cell receptor beta chain stems from a study of blood T cells in healthy people across ages. The overall study: Capturing about one barcoded beta molecule per two T cells was achieved by template switching. Study outcomes and limitations: Whereas aged donors had fewer naive CD4+ cells, long-lived donors had more of them and higher diversity. Because sorting was not performed, PBMCs prevented conclusive naive versus antigen-experienced comparison.

This clonotype showed up just a few times. Its antigen is unknown. Sample donors were healthy Caucasian individuals that came from Russia, aged roughly 6 to 100. The CDR3 length is 15 residues. From germline, CDR1 is SEHNR and CDR2 FQNEAQ (reference sequence). Trimming stripped 1 base from V and 3 bases from J, with 11 bases between. A second PCR of 7 to 11 cycles used a sample-barcoded 5' primer and a J-beta primer mix. One entry per CDR3 protein, called by TCRdb with MiXCR from the 5' RACE reads. The sample records about 1.6 million distinct CDR3 sequences, 34% being singletons. The genes are TRBV7-9 and TRBJ2-3; perhaps TRBD1 as D (5 bases). This TCR was recovered from a woman in her twenties or thirties in good health. The sequencing input was blood. CDR3 bases: TGTGCCAGCAGCTTAGGCCCCCCAGGGACAGATACGCAGTATTTT. It is translated as CASSLGPPGTDTQYF.